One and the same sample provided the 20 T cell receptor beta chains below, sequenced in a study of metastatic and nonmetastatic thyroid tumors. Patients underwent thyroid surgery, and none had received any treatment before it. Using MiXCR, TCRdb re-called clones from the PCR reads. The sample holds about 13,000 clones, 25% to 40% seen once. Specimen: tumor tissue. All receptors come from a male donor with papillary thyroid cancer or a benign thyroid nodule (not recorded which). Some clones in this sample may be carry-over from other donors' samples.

The DNA of the CDR3 is TGTGCCTGGAGTTTGCAGGGGGGACTAGCCAAAAACATTCAGTACTTC. Encoded protein: CAWSLQGGLAKNIQYF. This chain connects TRBV30 to TRBJ2-4, with D possibly TRBD1 on 7 matching bases. CDR3 length equals 16 residues. The V end was cut by 2 bases, the J end by 0 bases, with 14 bases between. Germline lookup yields CDR1 GTSNPN and CDR2 SVGIG (reference sequence). The whole variable domain, remainder taken from reference TRBV30 and TRBJ2-4, is SQTIHQWPATLVQPVGSPLSLECTVEGTSNPNLYWYRQAAGRGLQLLFYSVGIGQISSEVPQNLSASRPQDRQFILSSKKLLLSDSGFYLCAWSLQGGLAKNIQYFGAGTRLSVL.

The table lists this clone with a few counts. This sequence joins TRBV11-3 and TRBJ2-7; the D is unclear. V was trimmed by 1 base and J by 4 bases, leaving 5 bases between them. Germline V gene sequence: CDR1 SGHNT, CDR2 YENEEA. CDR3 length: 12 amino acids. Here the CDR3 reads CASSLGKYEQYF. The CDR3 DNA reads TGTGCCAGCAGCTTAGGGAAATACGAGCAGTACTTC.

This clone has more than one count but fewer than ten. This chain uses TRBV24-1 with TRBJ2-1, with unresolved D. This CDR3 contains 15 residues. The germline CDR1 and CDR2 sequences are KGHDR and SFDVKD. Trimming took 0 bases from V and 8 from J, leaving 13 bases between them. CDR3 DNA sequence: TGTGCCACCAGTGATTTGACGGTGTCGGGCGATGAGCAGTTCTTC. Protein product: CATSDLTVSGDEQFF.

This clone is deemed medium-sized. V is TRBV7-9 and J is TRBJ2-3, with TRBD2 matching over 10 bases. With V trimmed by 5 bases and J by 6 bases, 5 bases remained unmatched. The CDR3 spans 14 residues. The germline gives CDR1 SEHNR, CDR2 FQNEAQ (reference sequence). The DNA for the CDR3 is TGTGCCAGCAGCCATCTAGCGGGAGATGATACGCAGTATTTT. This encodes CASSHLAGDDTQYF.

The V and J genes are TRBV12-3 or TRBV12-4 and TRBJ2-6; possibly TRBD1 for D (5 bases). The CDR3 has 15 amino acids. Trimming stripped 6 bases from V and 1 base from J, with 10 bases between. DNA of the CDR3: TGTGCCAGCAGGCGACAGATATCTGGGGCCAACGTCCTGACTTTC. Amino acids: CASRRQISGANVLTF.

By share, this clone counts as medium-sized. DNA of the CDR3: TGTGCCAGACACTTTCGTTGGACAGGGTCTTTGGCGGGGTCCTACGAGCAGTACTTC. This encodes CARHFRWTGSLAGSYEQYF. The chain employs TRBV5-3 and TRBJ2-7, with 8 bases matching TRBD1. TRBV5-3 is labeled an ORF, and its function is uncertain. V shed 7 bases and J 1 base; nucleotides not matched to a gene: 22. CDR3 size: 19 residues.

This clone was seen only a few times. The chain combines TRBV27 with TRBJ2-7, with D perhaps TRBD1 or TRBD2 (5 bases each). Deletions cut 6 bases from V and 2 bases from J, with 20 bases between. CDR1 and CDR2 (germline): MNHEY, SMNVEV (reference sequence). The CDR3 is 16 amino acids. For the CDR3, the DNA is TGTGCCAGCAGCATTCAACGGGACGCCTGGACCTACGAGCAGTACTTC. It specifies CASSIQRDAWTYEQYF.

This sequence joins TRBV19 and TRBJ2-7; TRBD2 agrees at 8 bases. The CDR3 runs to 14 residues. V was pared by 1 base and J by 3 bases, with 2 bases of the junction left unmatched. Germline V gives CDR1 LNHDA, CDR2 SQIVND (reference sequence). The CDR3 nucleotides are TGTGCCAGTAGTATAGCGGGAGGGAGCTACGAGCAGTACTTC. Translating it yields CASSIAGGSYEQYF.

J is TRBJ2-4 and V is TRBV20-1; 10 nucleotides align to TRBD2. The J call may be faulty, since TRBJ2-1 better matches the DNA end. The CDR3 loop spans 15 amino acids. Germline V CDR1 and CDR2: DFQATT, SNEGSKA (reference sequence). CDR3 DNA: TGCAGTGCTAGACCGCCTAGCGGGGGCCCGAGTGGGCAGTTCTTC. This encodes CSARPPSGGPSGQFF.

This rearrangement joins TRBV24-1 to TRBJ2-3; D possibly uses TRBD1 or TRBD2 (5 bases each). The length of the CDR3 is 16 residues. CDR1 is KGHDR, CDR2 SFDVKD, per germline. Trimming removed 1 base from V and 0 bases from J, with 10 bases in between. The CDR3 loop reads CATSDFTRDSTDTQYF. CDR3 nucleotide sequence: TGTGCCACCAGTGATTTTACTAGGGACAGCACAGATACGCAGTATTTT.

The CDR3 DNA is TGCGCCAGCAGCCTACGGTGGGGGGGTGAAAAACTGTTTTTT. It yields the protein CASSLRWGGEKLFF. V usage is TRBV5-1 and J usage is TRBJ1-4; D perhaps matches TRBD1 (5 bases). Germline V gene sequence: CDR1 SGHRS, CDR2 YFSETQ. The CDR3 totals 14 residues. Trimming took off 4 bases at V and 7 bases at J, with 14 bases between the two ends.

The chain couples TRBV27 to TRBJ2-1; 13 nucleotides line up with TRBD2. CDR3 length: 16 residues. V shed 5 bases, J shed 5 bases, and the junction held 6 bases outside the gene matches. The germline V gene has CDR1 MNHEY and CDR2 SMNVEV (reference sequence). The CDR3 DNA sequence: TGTGCCAGCAGTAGGACTAGCGGGAGACCTAACAATGAGCAGTTCTTC. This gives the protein CASSRTSGRPNNEQFF.

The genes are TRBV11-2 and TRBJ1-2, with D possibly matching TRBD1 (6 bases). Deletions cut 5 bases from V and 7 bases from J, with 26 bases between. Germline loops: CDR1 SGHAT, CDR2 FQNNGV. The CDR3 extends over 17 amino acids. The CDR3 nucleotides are TGTGCCAGCAGCCCACAGGGAGGACACCTAGGGGATGGTGGCTACACCTTC. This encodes CASSPQGGHLGDGGYTF.

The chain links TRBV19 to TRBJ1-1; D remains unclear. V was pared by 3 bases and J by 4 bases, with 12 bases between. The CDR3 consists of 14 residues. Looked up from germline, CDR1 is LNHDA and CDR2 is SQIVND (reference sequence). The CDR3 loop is CASSISLASTEAFF. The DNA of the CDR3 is TGTGCCAGTAGTATCAGTCTGGCGAGCACTGAAGCTTTCTTT.

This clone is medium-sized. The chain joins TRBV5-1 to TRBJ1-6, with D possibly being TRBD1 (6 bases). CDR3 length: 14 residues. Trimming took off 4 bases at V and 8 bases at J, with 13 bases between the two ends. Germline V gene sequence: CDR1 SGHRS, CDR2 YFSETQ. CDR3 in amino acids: CASSLPTGDSPLHF. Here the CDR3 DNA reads TGCGCCAGCAGCCTCCCGACAGGCGATTCACCCCTCCACTTT.

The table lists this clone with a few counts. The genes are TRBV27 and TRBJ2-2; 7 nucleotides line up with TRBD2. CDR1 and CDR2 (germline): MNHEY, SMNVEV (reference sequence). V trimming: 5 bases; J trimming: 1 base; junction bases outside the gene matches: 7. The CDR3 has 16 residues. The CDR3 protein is CASSPLAERNTGELFF. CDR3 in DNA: TGTGCCAGCAGTCCGCTAGCGGAGAGGAACACCGGGGAGCTGTTTTTT.

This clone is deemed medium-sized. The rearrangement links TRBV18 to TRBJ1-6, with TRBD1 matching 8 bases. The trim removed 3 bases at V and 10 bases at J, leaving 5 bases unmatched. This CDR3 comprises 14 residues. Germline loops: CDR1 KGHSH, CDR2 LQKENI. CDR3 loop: CASSPTGVDSPLHF. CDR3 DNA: TGTGCCAGCTCACCGACAGGGGTAGACTCACCCCTCCACTTT.

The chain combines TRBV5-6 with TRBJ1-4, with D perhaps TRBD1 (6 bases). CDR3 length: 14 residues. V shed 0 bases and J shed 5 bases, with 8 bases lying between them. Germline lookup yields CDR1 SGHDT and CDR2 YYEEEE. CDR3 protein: CASSLVGANEKLFF. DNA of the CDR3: TGTGCCAGCAGCTTGGTGGGGGCGAATGAAAAACTGTTTTTT.

The CDR3 DNA is TGTGCCAGCAGCCCGACTAGCTCCGAGCAGTACTTC. Protein sequence: CASSPTSSEQYF. This sequence joins TRBV11-2 and TRBJ2-7; 7 bases are a match to TRBD2. CDR1 SGHAT and CDR2 FQNNGV come from the germline V gene. J lost 6 bases, V lost 5 bases, and 4 bases had no gene match. The CDR3 runs 12 residues.

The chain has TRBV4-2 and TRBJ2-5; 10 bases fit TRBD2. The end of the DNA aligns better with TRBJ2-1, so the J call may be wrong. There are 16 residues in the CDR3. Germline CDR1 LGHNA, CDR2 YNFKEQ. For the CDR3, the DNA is TGTGCCAGCAGCCAAGATACTAGCGGGAACTACAATGAGCAGTTCTTC. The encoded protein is CASSQDTSGNYNEQFF.